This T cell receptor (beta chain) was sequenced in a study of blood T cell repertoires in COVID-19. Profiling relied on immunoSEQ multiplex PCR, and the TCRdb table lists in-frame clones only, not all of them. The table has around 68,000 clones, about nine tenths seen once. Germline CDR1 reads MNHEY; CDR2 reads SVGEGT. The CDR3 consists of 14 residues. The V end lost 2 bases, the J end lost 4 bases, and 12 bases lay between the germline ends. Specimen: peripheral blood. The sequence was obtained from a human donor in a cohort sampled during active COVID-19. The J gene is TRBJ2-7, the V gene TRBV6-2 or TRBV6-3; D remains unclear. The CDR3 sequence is CASSYVDFPYEQYF. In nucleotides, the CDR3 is TGTGCCAGCAGTTACGTCGACTTCCCTTACGAGCAGTACTTC.